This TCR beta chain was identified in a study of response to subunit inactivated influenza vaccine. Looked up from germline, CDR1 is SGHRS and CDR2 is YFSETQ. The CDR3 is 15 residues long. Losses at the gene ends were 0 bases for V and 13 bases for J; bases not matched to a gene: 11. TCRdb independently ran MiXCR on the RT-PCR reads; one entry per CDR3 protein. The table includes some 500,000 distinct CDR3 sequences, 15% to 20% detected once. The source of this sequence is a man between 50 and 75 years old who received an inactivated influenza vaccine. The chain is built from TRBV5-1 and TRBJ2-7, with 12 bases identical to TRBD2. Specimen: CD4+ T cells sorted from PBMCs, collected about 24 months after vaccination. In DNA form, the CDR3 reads TGCGCCAGCAGCTTGGATGGGACTAGCGGGCCCCGGTCTTACTTC. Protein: CASSLDGTSGPRSYF.